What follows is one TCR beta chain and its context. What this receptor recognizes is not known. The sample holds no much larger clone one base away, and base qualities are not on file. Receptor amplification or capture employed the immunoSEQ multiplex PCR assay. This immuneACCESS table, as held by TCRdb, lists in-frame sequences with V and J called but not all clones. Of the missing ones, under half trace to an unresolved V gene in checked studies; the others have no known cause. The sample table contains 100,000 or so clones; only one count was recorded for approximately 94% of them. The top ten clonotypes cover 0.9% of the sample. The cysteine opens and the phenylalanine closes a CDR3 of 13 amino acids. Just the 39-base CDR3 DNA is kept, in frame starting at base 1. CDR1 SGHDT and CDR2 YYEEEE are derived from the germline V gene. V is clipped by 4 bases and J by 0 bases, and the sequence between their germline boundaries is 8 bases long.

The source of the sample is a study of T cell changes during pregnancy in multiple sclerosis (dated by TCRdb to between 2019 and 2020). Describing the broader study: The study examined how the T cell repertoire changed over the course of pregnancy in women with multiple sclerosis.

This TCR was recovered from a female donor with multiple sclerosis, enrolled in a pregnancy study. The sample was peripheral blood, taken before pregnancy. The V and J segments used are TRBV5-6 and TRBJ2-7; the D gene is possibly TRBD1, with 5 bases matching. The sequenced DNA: TGTGCCAGCAGCACAGGAAACTCCTACGAGCAGTACTTC. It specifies CASSTGNSYEQYF.